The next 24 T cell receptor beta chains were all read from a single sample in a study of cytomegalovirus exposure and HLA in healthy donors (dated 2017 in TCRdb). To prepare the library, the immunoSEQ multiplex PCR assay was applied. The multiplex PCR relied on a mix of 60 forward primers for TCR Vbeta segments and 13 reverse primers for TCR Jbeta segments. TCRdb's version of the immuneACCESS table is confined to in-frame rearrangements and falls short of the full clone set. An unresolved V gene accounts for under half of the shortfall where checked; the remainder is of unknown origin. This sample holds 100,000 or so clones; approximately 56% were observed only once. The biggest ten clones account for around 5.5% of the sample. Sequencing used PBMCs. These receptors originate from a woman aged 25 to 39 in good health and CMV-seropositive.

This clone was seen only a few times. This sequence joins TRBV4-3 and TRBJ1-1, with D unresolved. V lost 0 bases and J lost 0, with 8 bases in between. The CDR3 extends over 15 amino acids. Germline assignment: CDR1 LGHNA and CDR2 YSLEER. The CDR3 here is CASSQEAVMNTEAFF. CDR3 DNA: TGCGCCAGCAGCCAAGAAGCGGTTATGAACACTGAAGCTTTCTTT.

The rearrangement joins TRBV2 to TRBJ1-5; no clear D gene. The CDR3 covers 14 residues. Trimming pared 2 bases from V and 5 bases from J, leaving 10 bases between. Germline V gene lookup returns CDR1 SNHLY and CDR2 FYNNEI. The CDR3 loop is CASSETQAYQPQHF. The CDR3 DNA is TGTGCCAGCAGTGAAACTCAGGCCTATCAGCCCCAGCATTTT.

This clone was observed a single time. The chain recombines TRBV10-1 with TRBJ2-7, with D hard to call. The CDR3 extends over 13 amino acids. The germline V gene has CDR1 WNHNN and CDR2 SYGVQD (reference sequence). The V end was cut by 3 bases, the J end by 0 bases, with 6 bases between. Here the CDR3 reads CASSEPSSYEQYF. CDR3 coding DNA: TGCGCCAGCAGTGAACCCAGCTCCTACGAGCAGTACTTC.

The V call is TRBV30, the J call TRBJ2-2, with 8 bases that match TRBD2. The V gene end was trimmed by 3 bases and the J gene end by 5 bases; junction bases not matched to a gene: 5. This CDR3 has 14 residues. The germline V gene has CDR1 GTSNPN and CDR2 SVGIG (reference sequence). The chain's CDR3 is CAWRGLAGTGELFF. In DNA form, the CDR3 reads TGTGCCTGGAGAGGCCTAGCGGGTACCGGGGAGCTGTTTTTT.

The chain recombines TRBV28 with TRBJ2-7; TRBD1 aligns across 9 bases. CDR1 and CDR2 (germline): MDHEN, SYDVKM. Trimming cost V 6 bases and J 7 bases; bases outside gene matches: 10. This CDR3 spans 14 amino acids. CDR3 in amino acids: CASSAIDRGDEQYF. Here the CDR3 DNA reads TGTGCCAGCAGCGCCATAGACAGGGGGGATGAGCAGTACTTC.

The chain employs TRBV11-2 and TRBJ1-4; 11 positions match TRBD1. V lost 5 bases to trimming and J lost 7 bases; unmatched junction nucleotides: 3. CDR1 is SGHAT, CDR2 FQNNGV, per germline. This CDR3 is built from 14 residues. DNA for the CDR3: TGTGCCAGCAGCCCGGACAGGGGGCGTGAAAAACTGTTTTTT. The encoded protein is CASSPDRGREKLFF. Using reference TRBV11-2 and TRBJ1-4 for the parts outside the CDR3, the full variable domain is EAGVAQSPRYKIIEKRQSVAFWCNPISGHATLYWYQQILGQGPKLLIQFQNNGVVDDSQLPKDRFSAERLKGVDSTLKIQPAKLEDSAVYLCASSPDRGREKLFFGSGTQLSVL.

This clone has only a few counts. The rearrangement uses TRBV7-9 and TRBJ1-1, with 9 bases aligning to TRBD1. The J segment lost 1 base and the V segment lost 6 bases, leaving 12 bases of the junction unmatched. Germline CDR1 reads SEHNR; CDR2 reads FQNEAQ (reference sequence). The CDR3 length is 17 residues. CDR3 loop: CASRYLGTGKTNTEAFF. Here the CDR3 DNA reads TGTGCCAGCAGATACCTTGGGACAGGGAAGACGAACACTGAAGCTTTCTTT.

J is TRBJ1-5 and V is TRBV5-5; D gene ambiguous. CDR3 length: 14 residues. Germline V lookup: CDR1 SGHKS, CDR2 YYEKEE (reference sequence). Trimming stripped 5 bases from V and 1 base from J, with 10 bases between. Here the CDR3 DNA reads TGTGCCAGCAGTACCGCGGGGAGCAATCAGCCCCAGCATTTT. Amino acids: CASSTAGSNQPQHF.

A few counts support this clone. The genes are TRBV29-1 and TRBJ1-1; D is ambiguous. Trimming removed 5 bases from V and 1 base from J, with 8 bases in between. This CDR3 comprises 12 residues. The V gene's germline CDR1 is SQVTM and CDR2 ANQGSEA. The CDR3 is CSVRRENTEAFF. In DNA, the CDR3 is TGCAGCGTTCGACGGGAGAACACTGAAGCTTTCTTT.

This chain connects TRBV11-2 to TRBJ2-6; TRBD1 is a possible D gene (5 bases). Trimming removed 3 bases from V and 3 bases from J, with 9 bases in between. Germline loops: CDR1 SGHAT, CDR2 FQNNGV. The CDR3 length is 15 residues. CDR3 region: CASSFQGGGANVLTF. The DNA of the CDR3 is TGTGCCAGCAGCTTCCAGGGCGGTGGGGCCAACGTCCTGACTTTC.

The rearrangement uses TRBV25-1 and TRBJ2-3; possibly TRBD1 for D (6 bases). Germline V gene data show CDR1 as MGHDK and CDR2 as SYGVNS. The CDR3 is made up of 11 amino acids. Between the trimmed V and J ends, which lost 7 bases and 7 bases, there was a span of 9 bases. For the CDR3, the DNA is TGTGCCAGCACCACAGGGAATACGCAGTATTTT. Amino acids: CASTTGNTQYF.

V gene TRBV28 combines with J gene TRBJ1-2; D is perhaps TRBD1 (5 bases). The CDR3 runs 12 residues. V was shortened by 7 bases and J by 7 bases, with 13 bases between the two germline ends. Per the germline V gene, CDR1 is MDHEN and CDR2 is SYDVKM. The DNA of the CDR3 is TGTGCCAGCAAAGACAGCCAAACTGGCTACACCTTC. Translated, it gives CASKDSQTGYTF.

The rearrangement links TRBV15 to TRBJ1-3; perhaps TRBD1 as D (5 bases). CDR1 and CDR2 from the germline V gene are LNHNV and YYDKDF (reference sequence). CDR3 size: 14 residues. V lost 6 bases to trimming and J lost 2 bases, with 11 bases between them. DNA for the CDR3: TGTGCCACCAGTAGCCAGGGTACTGGAAACACCATATATTTT. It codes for CATSSQGTGNTIYF.

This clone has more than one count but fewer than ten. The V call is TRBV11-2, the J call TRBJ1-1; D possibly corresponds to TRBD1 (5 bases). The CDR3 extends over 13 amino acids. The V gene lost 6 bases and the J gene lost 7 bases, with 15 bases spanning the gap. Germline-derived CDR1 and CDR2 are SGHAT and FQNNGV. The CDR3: CASSPGLIGEAFF. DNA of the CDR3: TGTGCCAGCAGTCCGGGACTTATAGGTGAAGCTTTCTTT.

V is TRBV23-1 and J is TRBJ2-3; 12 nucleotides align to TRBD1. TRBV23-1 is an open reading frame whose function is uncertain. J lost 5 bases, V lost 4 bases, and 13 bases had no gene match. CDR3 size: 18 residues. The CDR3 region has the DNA TGCGCCAGCAGTCCTCCTACGCCCGGGACAGGGGGCAGAGATACGCAGTATTTT. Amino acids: CASSPPTPGTGGRDTQYF.

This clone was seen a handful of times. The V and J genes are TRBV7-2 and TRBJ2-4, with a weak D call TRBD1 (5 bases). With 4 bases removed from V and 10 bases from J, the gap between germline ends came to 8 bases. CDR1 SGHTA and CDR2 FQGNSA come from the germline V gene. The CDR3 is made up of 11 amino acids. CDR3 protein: CASSSQGIQYF. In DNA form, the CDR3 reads TGTGCCAGCAGCTCGCAGGGTATTCAGTACTTC.

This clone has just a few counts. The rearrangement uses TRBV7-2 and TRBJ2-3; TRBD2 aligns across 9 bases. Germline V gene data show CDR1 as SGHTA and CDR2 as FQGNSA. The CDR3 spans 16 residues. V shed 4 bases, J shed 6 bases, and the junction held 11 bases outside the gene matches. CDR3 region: CASSSTSGGGADTQYF. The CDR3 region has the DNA TGTGCCAGCAGCTCGACTTCGGGCGGGGGGGCTGATACGCAGTATTTT.

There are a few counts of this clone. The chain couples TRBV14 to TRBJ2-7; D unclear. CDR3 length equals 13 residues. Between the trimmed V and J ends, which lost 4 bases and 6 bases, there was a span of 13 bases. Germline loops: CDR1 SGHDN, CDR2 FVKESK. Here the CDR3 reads CASSPSLMAEQYF. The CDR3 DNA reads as TGTGCCAGCAGCCCGTCTTTGATGGCCGAGCAGTACTTC.

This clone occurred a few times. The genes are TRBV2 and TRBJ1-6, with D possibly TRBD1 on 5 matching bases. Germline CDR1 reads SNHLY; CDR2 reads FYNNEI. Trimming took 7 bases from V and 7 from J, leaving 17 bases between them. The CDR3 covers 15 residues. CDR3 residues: CASKPRQIPNSPLHF. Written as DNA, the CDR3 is TGTGCCAGCAAGCCCCGACAGATACCCAATTCACCCCTCCACTTT.

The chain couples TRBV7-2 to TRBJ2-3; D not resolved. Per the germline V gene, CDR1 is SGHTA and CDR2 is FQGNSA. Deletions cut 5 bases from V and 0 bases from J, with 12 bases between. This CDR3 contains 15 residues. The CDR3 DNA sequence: TGTGCCAGCAGCAGCCTGTTGCGTAGCACAGATACGCAGTATTTT. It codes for CASSSLLRSTDTQYF.

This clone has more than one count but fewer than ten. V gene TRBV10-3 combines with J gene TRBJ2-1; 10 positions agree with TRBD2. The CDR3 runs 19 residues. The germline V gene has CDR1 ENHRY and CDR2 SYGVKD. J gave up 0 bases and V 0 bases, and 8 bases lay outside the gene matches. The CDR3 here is CAISESRLAGVPSYNEQFF. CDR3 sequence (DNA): TGTGCCATCAGTGAGTCGCGCCTAGCGGGGGTCCCCTCCTACAATGAGCAGTTCTTC.

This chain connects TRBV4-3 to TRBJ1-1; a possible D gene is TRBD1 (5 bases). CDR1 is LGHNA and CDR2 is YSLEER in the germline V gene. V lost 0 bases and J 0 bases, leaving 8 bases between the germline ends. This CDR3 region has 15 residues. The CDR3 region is CASSQEAGMNTEAFF. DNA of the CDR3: TGCGCCAGCAGCCAAGAGGCAGGGATGAACACTGAAGCTTTCTTT.

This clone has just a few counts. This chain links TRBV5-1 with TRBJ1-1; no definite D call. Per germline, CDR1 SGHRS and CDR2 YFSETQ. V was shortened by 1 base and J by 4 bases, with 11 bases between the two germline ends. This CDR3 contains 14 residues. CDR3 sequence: CASSLHLGTTEAFF. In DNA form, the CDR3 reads TGCGCCAGCAGCTTGCACTTGGGCACCACTGAAGCTTTCTTT.

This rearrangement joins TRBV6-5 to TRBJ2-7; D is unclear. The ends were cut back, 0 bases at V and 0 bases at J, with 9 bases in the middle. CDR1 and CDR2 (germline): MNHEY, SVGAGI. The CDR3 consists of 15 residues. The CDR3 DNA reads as TGTGCCAGCAGTTACTCGATGGTCGGCTCCTACGAGCAGTACTTC. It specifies CASSYSMVGSYEQYF.